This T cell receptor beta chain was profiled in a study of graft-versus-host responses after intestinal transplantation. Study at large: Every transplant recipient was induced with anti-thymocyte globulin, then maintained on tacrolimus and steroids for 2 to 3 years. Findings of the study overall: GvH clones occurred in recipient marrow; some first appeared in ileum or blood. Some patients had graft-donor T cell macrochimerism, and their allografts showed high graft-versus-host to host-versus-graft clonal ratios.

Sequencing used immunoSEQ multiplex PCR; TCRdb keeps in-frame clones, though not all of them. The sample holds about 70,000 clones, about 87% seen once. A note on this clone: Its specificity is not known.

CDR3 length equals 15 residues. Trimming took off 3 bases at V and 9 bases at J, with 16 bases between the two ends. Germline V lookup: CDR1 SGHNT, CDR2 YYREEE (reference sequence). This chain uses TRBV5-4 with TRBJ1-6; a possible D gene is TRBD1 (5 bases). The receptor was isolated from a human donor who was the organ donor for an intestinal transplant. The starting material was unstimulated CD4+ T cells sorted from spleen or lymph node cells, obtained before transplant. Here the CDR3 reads CASSSATDTSSPLHF. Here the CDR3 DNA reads TGTGCCAGCAGCTCTGCGACAGATACTTCTTCACCCCTCCACTTT.